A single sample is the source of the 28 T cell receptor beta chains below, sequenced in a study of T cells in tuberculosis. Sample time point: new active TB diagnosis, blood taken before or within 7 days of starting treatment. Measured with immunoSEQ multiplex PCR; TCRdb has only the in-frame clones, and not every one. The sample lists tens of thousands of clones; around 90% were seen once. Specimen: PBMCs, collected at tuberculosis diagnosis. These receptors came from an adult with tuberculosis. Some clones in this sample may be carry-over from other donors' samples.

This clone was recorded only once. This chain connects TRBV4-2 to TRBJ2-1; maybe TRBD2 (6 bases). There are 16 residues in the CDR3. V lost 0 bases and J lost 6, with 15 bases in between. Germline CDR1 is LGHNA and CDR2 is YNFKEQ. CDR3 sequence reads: CASSQDYGLASNEQFF. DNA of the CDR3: TGTGCCAGCAGCCAAGATTACGGGCTAGCGAGCAATGAGCAGTTCTTC.

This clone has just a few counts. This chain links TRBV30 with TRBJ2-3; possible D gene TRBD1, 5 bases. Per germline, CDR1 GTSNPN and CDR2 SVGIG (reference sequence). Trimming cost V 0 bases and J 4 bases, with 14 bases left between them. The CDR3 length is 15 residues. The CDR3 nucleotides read TGTGCCTGGAGTGTACTTGCAGGGTCGGCAGATACGCAGTATTTT. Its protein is CAWSVLAGSADTQYF.

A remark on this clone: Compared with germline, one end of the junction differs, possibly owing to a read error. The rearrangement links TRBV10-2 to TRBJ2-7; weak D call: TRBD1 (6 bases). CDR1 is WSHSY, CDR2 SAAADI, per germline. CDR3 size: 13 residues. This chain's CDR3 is CASSRGAGGRANF. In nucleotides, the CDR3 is TGCGCCAGCAGCCGAGGCGCTGGGGGCCGCGCGAACTTC.

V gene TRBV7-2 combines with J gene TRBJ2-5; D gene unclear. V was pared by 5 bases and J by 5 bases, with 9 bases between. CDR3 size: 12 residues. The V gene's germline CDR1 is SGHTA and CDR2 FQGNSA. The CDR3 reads CASSPSTETQYF. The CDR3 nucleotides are TGTGCCAGCAGCCCCAGTACGGAGACCCAGTACTTC.

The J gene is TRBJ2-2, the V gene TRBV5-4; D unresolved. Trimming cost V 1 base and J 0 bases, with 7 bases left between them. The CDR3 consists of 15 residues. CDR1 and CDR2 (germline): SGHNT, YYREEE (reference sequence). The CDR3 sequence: CASSLKPANTGELFF. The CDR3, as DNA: TGTGCCAGCAGCTTGAAGCCTGCGAACACCGGGGAGCTGTTTTTT. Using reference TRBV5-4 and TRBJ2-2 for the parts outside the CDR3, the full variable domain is ETGVTQSPTHLIKTRGQQVTLRCSSQSGHNTVSWYQQALGQGPQFIFQYYREEENGRGNFPPRFSGLQFPNYSSELNVNALELDDSALYLCASSLKPANTGELFFGEGSRLTVL.

CDR3 DNA sequence: TGTGCCAGCAGCCAAAAACGAGGGGGGGATGGCTACACCTTC. It is translated as CASSQKRGGDGYTF. The genes are TRBV14 and TRBJ1-2; a weak D match, TRBD1 (6 bases). The CDR3 is made up of 14 amino acids. Germline V CDR1 and CDR2: SGHDN, FVKESK. V was trimmed by 2 bases and J by 6 bases, leaving 13 bases between them.

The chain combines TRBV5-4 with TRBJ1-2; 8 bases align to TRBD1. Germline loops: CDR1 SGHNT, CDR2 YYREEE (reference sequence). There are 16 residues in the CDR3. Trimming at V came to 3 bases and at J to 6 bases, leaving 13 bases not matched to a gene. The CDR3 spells CASSSKVGRGQDGYTF. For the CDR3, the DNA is TGTGCCAGCAGCTCAAAGGTTGGCAGGGGGCAGGATGGCTACACCTTC.

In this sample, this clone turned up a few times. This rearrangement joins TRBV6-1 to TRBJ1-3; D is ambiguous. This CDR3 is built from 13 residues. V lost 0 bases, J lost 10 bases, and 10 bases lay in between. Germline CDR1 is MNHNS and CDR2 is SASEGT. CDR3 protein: CASSEAQASTIYF. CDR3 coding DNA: TGTGCCAGCAGTGAAGCGCAGGCGAGTACCATATATTTT.

CDR3 in DNA: TGTGCCAGCAGCTTAGATGTACAGATTTTATATGGCTACACCTTC. Translated: CASSLDVQILYGYTF. V and J are TRBV7-2 and TRBJ1-2; D unresolved. V was shortened by 1 base and J by 5 bases, with 14 bases between the two germline ends. The length of the CDR3 is 15 residues. CDR1 and CDR2 from the germline V gene are SGHTA and FQGNSA.

This chain's CDR3 is CASSSTSLAGTDTQYF. As DNA, the CDR3 is TGTGCCAGCAGCTCAACCTCTCTAGCGGGGACAGATACGCAGTATTTT. The chain carries TRBV7-9 and TRBJ2-3, with TRBD2 identical over 9 bases. J was trimmed by 3 bases and V by 4 bases; bases with no gene match: 8. CDR3 length equals 16 residues. The germline CDR1 and CDR2 sequences are SEHNR and FQNEAQ (reference sequence).

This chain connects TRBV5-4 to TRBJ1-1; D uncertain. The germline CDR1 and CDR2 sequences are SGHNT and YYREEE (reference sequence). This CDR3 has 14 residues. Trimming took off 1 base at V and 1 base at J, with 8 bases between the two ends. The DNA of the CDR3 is TGTGCCAGCAGCTTGAGGGAGGCGAACACTGAAGCTTTCTTT. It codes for CASSLREANTEAFF.

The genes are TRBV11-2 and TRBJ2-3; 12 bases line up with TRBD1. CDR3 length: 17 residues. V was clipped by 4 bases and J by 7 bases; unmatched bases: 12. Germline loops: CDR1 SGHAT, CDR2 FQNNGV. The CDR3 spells CASSSQTPGQGANTQYF. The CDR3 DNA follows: TGTGCCAGCAGCTCCCAAACACCGGGACAGGGGGCGAATACGCAGTATTTT. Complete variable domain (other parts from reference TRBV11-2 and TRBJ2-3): EAGVAQSPRYKIIEKRQSVAFWCNPISGHATLYWYQQILGQGPKLLIQFQNNGVVDDSQLPKDRFSAERLKGVDSTLKIQPAKLEDSAVYLCASSSQTPGQGANTQYFGPGTRLTVL.

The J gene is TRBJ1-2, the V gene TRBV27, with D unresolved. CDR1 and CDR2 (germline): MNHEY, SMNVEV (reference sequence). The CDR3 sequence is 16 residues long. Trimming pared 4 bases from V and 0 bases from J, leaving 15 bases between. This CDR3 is CASSYTPKPPNYGYTF. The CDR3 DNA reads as TGTGCCAGCAGTTATACCCCGAAGCCGCCTAACTATGGCTACACCTTC.

CDR3 loop: CASRLQGNTEAFF. CDR3 DNA: TGTGCCAGCAGACTACAGGGTAACACTGAAGCTTTCTTT. V and J are TRBV6-6 and TRBJ1-1, with D maybe TRBD1 (6 bases). CDR3 length: 13 amino acids. Trimming took off 6 bases at V and 2 bases at J, with 10 bases between the two ends. From germline, CDR1 is MNHNY and CDR2 SVGAGI (reference sequence).

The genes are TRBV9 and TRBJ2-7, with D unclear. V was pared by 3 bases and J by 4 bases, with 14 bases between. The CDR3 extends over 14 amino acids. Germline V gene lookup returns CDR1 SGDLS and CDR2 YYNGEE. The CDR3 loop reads CASSGKDTPYEQYF. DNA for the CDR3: TGTGCCAGCAGCGGAAAAGACACTCCTTACGAGCAGTACTTC. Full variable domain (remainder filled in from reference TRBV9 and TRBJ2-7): DSGVTQTPKHLITATGQRVTLRCSPRSGDLSVYWYQQSLDQGLQFLIQYYNGEERAKGNILERFSAQQFPDLHSELNLSSLELGDSALYFCASSGKDTPYEQYFGPGTRLTVT.

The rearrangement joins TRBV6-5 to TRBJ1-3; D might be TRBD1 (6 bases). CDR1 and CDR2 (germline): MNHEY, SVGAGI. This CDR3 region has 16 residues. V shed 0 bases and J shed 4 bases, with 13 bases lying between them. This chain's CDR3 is CASSYSIKGDGNTIYF. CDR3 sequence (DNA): TGTGCCAGCAGTTACTCGATAAAGGGGGACGGAAACACCATATATTTT.

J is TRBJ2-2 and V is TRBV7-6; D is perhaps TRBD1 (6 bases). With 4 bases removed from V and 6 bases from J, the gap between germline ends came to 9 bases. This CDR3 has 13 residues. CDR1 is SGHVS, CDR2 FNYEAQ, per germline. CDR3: CASSYRVSGELFF. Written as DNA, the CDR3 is TGTGCCAGCAGCTACAGGGTCTCCGGGGAGCTGTTTTTT.

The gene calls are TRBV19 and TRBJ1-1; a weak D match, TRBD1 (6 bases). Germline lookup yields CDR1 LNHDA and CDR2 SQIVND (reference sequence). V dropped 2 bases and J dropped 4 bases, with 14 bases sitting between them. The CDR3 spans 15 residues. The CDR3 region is CASSIFAGGGTEAFF. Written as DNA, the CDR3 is TGTGCCAGTAGTATATTTGCGGGAGGGGGCACTGAAGCTTTCTTT.

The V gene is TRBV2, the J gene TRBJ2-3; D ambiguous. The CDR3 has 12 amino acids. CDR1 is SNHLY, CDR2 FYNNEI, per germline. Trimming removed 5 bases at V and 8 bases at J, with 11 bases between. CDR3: CASSTTLGTQYF. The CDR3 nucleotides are TGTGCCAGCAGTACTACCCTGGGTACGCAGTATTTT.

CDR3 amino acids: CASSEQLGGSISYEQYF. The CDR3, as DNA: TGTGCCAGCAGTGAACAGCTTGGGGGCTCCATCTCCTACGAGCAGTACTTC. The rearrangement links TRBV6-1 to TRBJ2-7, with D perhaps matching TRBD1 (6 bases). The CDR3 contains 17 residues. Germline V gene data show CDR1 as MNHNS and CDR2 as SASEGT. The V gene lost 2 bases and the J gene lost 0 bases, with 17 bases spanning the gap.

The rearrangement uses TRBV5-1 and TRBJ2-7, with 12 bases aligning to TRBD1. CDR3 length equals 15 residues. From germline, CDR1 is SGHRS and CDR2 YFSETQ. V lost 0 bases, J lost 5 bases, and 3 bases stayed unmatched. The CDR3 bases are TGCGCCAGCAGCTTGGAGGGGACAGGGGGCGACGAGCAGTACTTC. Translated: CASSLEGTGGDEQYF. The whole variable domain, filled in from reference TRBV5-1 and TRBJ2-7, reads KAGVTQTPRYLIKTRGQQVTLSCSPISGHRSVSWYQQTPGQGLQFLFEYFSETQRNKGNFPGRFSGRQFSNSRSEMNVSTLELGDSALYLCASSLEGTGGDEQYFGPGTRLTVT.

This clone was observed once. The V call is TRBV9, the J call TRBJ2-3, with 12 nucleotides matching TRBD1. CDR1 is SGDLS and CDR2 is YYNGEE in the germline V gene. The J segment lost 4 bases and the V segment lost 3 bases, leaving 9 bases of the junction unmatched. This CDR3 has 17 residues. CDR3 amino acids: CASSAGTGGFLADTQYF. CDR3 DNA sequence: TGTGCCAGCAGCGCGGGGACAGGGGGCTTTTTGGCAGATACGCAGTATTTT.

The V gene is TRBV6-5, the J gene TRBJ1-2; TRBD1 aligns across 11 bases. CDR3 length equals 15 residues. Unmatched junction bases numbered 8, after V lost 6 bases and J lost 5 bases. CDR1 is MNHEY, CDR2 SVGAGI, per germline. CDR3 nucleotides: TGTGCCAGCAGGGGTACCGGGACAGGGGGATATGGCTACACCTTC. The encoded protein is CASRGTGTGGYGYTF.

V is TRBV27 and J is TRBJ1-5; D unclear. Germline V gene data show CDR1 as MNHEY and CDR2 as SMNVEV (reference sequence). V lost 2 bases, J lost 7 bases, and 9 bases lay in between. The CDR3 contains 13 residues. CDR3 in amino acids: CASSLAIRQPQHF. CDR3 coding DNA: TGTGCCAGCAGTTTAGCCATTCGGCAGCCCCAGCATTTT.

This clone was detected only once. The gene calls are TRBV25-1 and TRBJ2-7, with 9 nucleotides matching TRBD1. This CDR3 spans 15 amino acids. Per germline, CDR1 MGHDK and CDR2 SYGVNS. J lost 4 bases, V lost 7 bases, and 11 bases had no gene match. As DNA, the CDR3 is TGTGCCAGCAATGGGCCAGGACAGGGGAGATACGAGCAGTACTTC. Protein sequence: CASNGPGQGRYEQYF.

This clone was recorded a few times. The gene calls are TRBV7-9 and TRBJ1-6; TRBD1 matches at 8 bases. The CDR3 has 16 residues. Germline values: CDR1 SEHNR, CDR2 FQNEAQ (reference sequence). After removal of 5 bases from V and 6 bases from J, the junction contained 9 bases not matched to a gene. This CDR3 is CASSTLTGDGNSPLHF. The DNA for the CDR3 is TGTGCCAGCAGCACACTGACAGGGGATGGTAATTCACCCCTCCACTTT.

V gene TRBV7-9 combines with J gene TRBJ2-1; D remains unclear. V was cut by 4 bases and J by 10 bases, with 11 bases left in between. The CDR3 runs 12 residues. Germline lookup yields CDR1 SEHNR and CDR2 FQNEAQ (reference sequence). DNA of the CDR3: TGTGCCAGCAGCTACGCGCGTCGGGAGCAGTTCTTC. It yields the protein CASSYARREQFF.

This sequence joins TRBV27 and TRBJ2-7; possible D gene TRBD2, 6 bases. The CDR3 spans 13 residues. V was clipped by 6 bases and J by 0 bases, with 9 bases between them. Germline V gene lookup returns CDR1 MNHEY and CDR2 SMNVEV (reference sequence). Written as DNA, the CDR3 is TGTGCCAGCAGAGAGGGAGGCTCCTACGAGCAGTACTTC. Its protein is CASREGGSYEQYF.